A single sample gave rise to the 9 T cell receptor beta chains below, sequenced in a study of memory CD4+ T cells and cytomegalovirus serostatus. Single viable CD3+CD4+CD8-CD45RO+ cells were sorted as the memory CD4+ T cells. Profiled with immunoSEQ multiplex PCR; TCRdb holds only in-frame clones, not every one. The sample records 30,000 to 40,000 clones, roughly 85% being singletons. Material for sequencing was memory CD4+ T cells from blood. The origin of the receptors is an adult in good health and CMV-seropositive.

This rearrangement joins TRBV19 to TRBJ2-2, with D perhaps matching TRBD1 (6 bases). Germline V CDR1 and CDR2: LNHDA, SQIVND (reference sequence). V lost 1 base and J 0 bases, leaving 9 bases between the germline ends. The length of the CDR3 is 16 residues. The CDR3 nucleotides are TGTGCCAGTAGTATAGGACAGGTTACGAACACCGGGGAGCTGTTTTTT. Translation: CASSIGQVTNTGELFF.

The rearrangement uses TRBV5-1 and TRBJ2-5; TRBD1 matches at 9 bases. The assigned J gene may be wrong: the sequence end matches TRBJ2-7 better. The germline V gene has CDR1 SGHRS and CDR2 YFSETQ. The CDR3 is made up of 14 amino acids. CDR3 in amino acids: CASSDTGGVGEQYF. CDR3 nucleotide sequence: TGCGCCAGCAGCGACACAGGGGGCGTGGGCGAGCAGTACTTC.

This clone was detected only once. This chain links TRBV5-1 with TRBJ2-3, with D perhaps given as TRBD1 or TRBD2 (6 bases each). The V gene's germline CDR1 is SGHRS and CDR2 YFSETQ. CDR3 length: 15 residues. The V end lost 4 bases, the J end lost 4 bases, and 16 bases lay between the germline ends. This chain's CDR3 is CASSPRGGGADTQYF. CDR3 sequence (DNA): TGCGCCAGCAGCCCCAGAGGGGGAGGTGCAGATACGCAGTATTTT. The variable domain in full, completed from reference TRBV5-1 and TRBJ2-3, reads KAGVTQTPRYLIKTRGQQVTLSCSPISGHRSVSWYQQTPGQGLQFLFEYFSETQRNKGNFPGRFSGRQFSNSRSEMNVSTLELGDSALYLCASSPRGGGADTQYFGPGTRLTVL.

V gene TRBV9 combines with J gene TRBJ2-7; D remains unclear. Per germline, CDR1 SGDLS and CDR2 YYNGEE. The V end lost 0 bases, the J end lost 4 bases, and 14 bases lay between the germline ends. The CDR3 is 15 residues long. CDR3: CASSVGPPDIYEQYF. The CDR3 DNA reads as TGTGCCAGCAGCGTAGGTCCTCCGGATATATACGAGCAGTACTTC.

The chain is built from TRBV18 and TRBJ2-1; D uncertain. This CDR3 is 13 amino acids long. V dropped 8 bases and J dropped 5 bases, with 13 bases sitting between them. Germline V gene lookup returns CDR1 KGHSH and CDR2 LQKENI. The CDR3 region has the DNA TGTGCCAGCGCTAAGACGTCCGACAATGAGCAGTTCTTC. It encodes CASAKTSDNEQFF.

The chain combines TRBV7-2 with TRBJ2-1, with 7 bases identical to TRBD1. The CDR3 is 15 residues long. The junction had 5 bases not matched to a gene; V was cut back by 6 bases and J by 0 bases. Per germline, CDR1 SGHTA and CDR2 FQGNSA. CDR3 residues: CASRFRDSSYNEQFF. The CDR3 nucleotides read TGTGCCAGCAGGTTCCGGGACAGCTCCTACAATGAGCAGTTCTTC.

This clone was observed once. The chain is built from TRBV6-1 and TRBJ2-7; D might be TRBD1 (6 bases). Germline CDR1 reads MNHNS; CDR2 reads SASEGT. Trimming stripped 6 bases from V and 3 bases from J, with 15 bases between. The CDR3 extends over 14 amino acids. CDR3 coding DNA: TGTGCCAGCAGCGTTAAACAGGGTTACTACGAGCAGTACTTC. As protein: CASSVKQGYYEQYF.

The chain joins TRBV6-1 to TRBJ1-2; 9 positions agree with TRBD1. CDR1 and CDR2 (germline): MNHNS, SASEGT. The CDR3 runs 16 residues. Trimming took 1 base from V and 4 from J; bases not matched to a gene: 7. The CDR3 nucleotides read TGTGCCAGCAGTGAAGTGGGGACAGGGTCGGGCTATGGCTACACCTTC. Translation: CASSEVGTGSGYGYTF.

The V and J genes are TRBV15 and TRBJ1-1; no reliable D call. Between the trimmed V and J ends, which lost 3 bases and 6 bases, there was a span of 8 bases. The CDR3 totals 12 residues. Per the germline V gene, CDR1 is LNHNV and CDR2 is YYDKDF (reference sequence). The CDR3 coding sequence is TGTGCCACCAGCAGGGGCATCGCTGAAGCTTTCTTT. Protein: CATSRGIAEAFF. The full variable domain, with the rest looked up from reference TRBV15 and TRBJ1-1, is DAMVIQNPRYQVTQFGKPVTLSCSQTLNHNVMYWYQQKSSQAPKLLFHYYDKDFNNEADTPDNFQSRRPNTSFCFLDIRSPGLGDTAMYLCATSRGIAEAFFGQGTRLTVV.